This T cell receptor beta chain was captured in a study of blood T cells in healthy people across ages. For the study at large: The capture of about one barcoded beta molecule per two T cells was achieved by template switching.

Through a sample-barcoded 5' primer and a J-beta primer mix, a second PCR was run for 7 to 11 cycles. Unique molecular identifiers of 12 random nucleotides labeled each cDNA. All samples yielded 3 million or more CDR3-containing paired-end reads. TCRdb ran MiXCR on the 5' RACE reads and lists one entry per CDR3 protein. Of 1.5 million to 2 million distinct CDR3 sequences listed, around 40% were seen once; the top ten hold approximately 22%. The germline V and J ends were trimmed by 5 bases and 6 bases, with 11 bases remaining between them. CDR3 length: 13 amino acids. The source is a human donor in good health. This rearrangement joins TRBV12-3 or TRBV12-4 to TRBJ1-5; TRBD1 might be the D (6 bases). The specimen sequenced was blood. This CDR3 reads CASSKGGVQPQHF. In nucleotides, the CDR3 is TGTGCCAGCAGTAAGGGGGGGGTTCAGCCCCAGCATTTT.